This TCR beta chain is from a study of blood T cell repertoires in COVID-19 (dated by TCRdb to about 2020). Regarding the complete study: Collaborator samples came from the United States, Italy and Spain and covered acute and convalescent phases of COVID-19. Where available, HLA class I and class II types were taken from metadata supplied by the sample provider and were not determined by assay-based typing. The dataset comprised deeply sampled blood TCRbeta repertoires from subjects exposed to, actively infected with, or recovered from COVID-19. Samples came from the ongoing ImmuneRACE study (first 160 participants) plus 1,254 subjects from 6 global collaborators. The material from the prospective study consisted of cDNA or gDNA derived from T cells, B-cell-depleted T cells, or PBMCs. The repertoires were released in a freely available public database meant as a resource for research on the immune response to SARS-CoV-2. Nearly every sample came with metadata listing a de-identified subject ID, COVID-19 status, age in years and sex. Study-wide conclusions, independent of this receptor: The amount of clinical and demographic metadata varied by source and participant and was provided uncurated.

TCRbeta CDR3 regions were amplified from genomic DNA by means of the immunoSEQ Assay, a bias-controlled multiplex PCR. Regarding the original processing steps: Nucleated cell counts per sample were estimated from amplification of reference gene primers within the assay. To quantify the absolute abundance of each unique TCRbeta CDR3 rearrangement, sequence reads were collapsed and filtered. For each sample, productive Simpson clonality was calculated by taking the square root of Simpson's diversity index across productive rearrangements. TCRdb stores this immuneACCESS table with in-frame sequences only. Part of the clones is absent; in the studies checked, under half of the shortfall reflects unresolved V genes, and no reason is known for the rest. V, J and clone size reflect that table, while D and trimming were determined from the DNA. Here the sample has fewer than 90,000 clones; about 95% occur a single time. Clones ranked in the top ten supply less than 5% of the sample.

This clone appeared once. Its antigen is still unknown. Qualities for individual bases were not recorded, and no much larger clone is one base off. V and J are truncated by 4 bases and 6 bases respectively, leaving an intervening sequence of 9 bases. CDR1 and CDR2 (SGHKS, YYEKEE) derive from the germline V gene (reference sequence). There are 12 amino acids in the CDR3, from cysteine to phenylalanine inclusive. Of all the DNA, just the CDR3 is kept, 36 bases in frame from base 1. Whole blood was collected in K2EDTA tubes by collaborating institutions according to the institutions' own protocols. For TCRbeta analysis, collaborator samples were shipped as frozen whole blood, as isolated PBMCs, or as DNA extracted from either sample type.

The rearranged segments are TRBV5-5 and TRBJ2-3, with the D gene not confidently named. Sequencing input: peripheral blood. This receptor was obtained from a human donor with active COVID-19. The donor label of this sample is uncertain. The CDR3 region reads CASSHPMDTQYF. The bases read TGTGCCAGCAGCCACCCTATGGATACGCAGTATTTT.